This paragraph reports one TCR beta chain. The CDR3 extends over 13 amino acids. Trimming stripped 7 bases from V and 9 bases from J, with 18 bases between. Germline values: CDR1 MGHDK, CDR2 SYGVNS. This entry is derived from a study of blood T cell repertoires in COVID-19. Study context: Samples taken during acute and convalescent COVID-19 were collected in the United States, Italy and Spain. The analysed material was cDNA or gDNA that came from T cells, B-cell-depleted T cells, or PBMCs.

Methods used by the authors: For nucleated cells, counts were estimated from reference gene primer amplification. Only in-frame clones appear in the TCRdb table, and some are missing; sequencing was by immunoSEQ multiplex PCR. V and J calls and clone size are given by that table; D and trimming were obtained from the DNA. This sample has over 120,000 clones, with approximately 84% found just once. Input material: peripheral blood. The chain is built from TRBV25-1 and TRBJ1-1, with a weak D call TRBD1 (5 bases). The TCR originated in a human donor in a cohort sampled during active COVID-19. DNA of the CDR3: TGTGCCAGCATAGGGCCCGGGACTAAGAAAGCTTTCTTT. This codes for CASIGPGTKKAFF.